This T cell receptor beta chain was captured in a study of regulatory T cells in long-lasting Graves disease. The TCR beta library used iRepertoire HTBI primers with Arm-PCR amplification of CDR3. Original processing notes: Some 60 TRBV and about 14 TRBJ segments were identified across samples. TCRdb re-called the multiplex PCR reads with MiXCR, one entry per CDR3 protein. TCRdb assigned the V and J calls; the authors' analysis was not used. This table holds around 320,000 distinct CDR3 sequences, 16% found once. This sample's time point: newly diagnosed GD, antithyroid drugs for less than 3 months. From PBMCs, RNA was extracted and then used to make the TCR library. From each patient, nine milliliters of peripheral blood was drawn and collected into an EDTA anticoagulant tube. There are 13 residues in the CDR3. Trimming took off 2 bases at V and 7 bases at J, with 12 bases between the two ends. Germline CDR1 reads MNHEY; CDR2 reads SVGAGI.

The sample was also reused in another study, on T cells in Graves' hyperthyroidism and ophthalmopathy.

This rearrangement joins TRBV6-5 to TRBJ2-7; D remains ambiguous. The input for sequencing was peripheral blood mononuclear cells (PBMCs), taken at new diagnosis, from a patient treated with antithyroid drugs. This receptor was identified in a middle-aged man with Graves disease. DNA for the CDR3: TGTGCCAGCAGTTACGGGCGACTGCGGGAGCAGTACTTC. The encoded protein is CASSYGRLREQYF.